This T cell receptor (beta chain) stems from a study of control samples from healthy donors and cancer patients. Generated by immunoSEQ multiplex PCR, the TCRdb table keeps only in-frame clones and is missing some. This sample has about 170,000 clones, with approximately 94% found just once. The CDR3 loop spans 17 amino acids. V trimming: 3 bases; J trimming: 3 bases; junction bases outside the gene matches: 11. The germline CDR1 and CDR2 sequences are MGHRA and YSYEKL. The chain links TRBV4-1 to TRBJ2-1; 7 nucleotides line up with TRBD2. The sequencing sample was made of blood. The sequence came from a woman younger than 30 in good health. CDR3 bases: TGCGCCAGCAGCCAGGCCCCTCTAAGCGGGAACTACAATGAGCAGTTCTTC. Translated: CASSQAPLSGNYNEQFF.